This T cell receptor beta chain was recovered during a study of blood T cell repertoires in COVID-19. Study-level information: COVID-19 samples from acute and convalescent phases originated in the United States, Italy and Spain. PBMCs, B-cell-depleted T cells, or T cells provided the cDNA or gDNA that made up the material.

In the authors' methods: Reference gene primer amplification in the assay estimated nucleated cell counts. Assay: immunoSEQ multiplex PCR; the TCRdb copy retains only in-frame clones and omits some. The V and J calls and clone size come from that table; D and trimming were worked out from the DNA. This sample has 250,000 to 350,000 clones, with around nine tenths found just once. V was pared by 0 bases and J by 9 bases, with 7 bases between. Germline CDR1 reads SGHRS; CDR2 reads YFSETQ. The CDR3 totals 12 residues. Sequencing used peripheral blood. J is TRBJ2-1 and V is TRBV5-1; possible D gene TRBD2, 5 bases. The receptor was derived from a woman between 55 and 75 years old with acute or convalescent COVID-19. The CDR3 loop is CASSLALAEQFF. Written as DNA, the CDR3 is TGCGCCAGCAGCTTGGCCCTAGCTGAGCAGTTCTTC.